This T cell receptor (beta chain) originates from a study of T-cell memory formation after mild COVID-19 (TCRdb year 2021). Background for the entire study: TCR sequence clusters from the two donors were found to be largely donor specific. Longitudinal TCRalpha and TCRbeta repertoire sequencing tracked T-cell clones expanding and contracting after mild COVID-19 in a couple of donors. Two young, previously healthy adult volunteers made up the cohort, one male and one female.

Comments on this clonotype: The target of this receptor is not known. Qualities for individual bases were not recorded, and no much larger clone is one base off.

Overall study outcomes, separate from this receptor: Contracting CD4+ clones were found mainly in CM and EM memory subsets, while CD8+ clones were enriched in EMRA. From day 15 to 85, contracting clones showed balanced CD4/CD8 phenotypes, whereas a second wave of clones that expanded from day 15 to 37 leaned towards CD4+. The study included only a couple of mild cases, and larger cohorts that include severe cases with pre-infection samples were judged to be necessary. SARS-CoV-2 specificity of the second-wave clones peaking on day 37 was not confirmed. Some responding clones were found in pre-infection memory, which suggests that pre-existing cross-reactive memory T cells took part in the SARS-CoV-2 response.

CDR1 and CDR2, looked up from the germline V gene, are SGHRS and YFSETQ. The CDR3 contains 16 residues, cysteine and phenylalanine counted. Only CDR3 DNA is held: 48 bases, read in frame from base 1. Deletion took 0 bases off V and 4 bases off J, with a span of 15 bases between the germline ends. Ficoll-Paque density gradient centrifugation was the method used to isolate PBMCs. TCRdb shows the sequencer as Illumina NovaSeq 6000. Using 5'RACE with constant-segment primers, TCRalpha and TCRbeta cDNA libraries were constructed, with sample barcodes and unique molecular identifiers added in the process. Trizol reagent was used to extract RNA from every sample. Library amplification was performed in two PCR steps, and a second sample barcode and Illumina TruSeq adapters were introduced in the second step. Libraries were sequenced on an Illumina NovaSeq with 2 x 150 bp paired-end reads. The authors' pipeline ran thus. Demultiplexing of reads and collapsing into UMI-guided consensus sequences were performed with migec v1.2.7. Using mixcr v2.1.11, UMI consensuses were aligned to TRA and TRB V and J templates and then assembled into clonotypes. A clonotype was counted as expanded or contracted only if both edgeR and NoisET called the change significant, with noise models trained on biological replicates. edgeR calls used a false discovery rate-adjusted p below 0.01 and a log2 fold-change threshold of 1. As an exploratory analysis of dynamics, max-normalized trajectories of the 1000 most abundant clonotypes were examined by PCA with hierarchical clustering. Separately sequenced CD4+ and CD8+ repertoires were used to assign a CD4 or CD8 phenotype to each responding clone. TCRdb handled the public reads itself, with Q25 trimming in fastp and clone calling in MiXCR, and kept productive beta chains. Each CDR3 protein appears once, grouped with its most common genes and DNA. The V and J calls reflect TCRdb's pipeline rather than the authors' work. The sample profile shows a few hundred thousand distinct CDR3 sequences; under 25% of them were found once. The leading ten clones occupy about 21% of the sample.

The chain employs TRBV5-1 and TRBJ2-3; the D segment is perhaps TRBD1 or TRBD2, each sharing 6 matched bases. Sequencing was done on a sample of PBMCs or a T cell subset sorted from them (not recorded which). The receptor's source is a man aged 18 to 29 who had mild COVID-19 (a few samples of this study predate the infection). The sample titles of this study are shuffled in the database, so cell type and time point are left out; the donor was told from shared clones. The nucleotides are TGCGCCAGCAGCTTGGCGGGGGCGCGAGTTTCAGATACGCAGTATTTT. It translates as CASSLAGARVSDTQYF.